A single sample gave rise to the 9 T cell receptor beta chains below, sequenced in a study of response to subunit inactivated influenza vaccine. TCRdb reprocessed the RT-PCR reads via MiXCR and lists one record per CDR3 protein. The sample gives 800,000 to 1,000,000 distinct CDR3 sequences, about 20% of which show up once; roughly 10% is in the top ten. The sequencing used PBMCs from blood, collected roughly 5 days after vaccination. The source of these receptors is a man aged 50-59 years who received an inactivated influenza vaccine.

This clonotype was detected a few times. The chain uses TRBV12-3 or TRBV12-4 and TRBJ2-7; a possible D gene is TRBD1 (6 bases). Trimming cost V 11 bases and J 4 bases, with 33 bases left between them. There are 18 residues in the CDR3. CDR3 residues: CAFSFAGSSRGRKYEQYF. In nucleotides, the CDR3 is TGTGCCTTCAGTTTCGCCGGTAGCTCCAGGGGCCGAAAATACGAGCAGTACTTC.

The rearrangement uses TRBV7-2 and TRBJ2-2; 9 bases fit TRBD2. Germline CDR1 is SGHTA and CDR2 is FQGNSA. The CDR3 is 15 residues long. Unmatched junction bases numbered 7, after V lost 5 bases and J lost 6 bases. The CDR3, as DNA: TGTGCCAGCAGCCTGACTAGCGGAGCCCCCGGGGAGCTGTTTTTT. This sequence encodes CASSLTSGAPGELFF.

With regard to this clonotype: The germline gene is not matched at one end of the junction; a read error may be the cause. The V gene is TRBV27, the J gene TRBJ1-1; possible D gene TRBD1, 5 bases. The germline V gene has CDR1 MNHEY and CDR2 SMNVEV (reference sequence). CDR3 length equals 11 residues. CDR3 DNA sequence: TGTGCCAGCAGTTTAGGGACTGTAGCTTTCTTT. This gives the protein CASSLGTVAFF.

This clonotype was counted ten times or more. V is TRBV12-3 or TRBV12-4 and J is TRBJ1-6; D is undetermined. The CDR3 extends over 13 amino acids. V was pared by 1 base and J by 6 bases, with 4 bases between. CDR3 residues: CASSLVSNSPLHF. DNA of the CDR3: TGTGCCAGCAGTTTAGTCAGTAATTCACCCCTCCACTTT.

This clonotype was recorded at least ten times. V and J are TRBV5-1 and TRBJ2-2, with TRBD2 as a possible D gene (6 bases). V was shortened by 5 bases and J by 4 bases, with 12 bases between the two germline ends. CDR1 is SGHRS and CDR2 is YFSETQ in the germline V gene. This CDR3 is 14 amino acids long. CDR3 loop: CASRPGLPTGELFF. The CDR3 DNA sequence: TGCGCCAGCAGACCGGGACTTCCCACCGGGGAGCTGTTTTTT.

This clonotype was observed a handful of times. J is TRBJ1-1 and V is TRBV10-3; TRBD1 is a possible D gene (6 bases). The CDR3 is 13 residues long. Trimming removed 11 bases from V and 0 bases from J, with 13 bases in between. The V gene's germline CDR1 is ENHRY and CDR2 SYGVKD. The CDR3: CAASDRMNTEAFF. The CDR3 nucleotides are TGTGCCGCCTCGGACAGAATGAACACTGAAGCTTTCTTT.

The table lists this clonotype with many counts. The rearrangement links TRBV5-1 to TRBJ2-3, with D unresolved. From germline, CDR1 is SGHRS and CDR2 YFSETQ. Trimming shortened V by 4 bases and J by 2 bases, and 8 bases separated the two germline ends. The CDR3 sequence is 13 residues long. The chain's CDR3 is CASSPTYTDTQYF. The CDR3 nucleotides read TGCGCCAGCAGCCCTACATACACAGATACGCAGTATTTT.

This clonotype has just a few counts. The V call is TRBV20-1, the J call TRBJ2-7, with 8 bases identical to TRBD1. Trimming at V came to 2 bases and at J to 2 bases, leaving 5 bases not matched to a gene. Germline CDR1 DFQATT, CDR2 SNEGSKA (reference sequence). The CDR3 has 14 residues. The CDR3 loop reads CSARQGAVTYEQYF. DNA for the CDR3: TGCAGTGCTAGACAGGGGGCGGTAACCTACGAGCAGTACTTC.

The gene calls are TRBV5-1 and TRBJ1-1; D is uncertain. The germline gives CDR1 SGHRS, CDR2 YFSETQ. The CDR3 totals 14 residues. The V end lost 4 bases, the J end lost 5 bases, and 15 bases lay between the germline ends. CDR3 DNA: TGCGCCAGCAGCCCTGCGCTAGGGAGAACTGAAGCTTTCTTT. Residues: CASSPALGRTEAFF. The complete variable domain, with remaining parts taken from reference TRBV5-1 and TRBJ1-1, reads KAGVTQTPRYLIKTRGQQVTLSCSPISGHRSVSWYQQTPGQGLQFLFEYFSETQRNKGNFPGRFSGRQFSNSRSEMNVSTLELGDSALYLCASSPALGRTEAFFGQGTRLTVV.